The present TCR beta chain was sequenced within a study of Graves' ophthalmopathy and Graves' hyperthyroidism (dated by TCRdb to 2016 to 2018). Looking at the study overall: Peripheral blood samples were taken at the time of initial diagnosis, before any treatment was given. To tell Graves' ophthalmopathy apart from Graves' hyperthyroidism, and to predict which patients would progress to ophthalmopathy, the study relied on TCR beta repertoire signatures. For independent validation, a separate cohort was made up of 18 hyperthyroidism patients plus 17 patients who later progressed from hyperthyroidism to ophthalmopathy. In over 5 hyperthyroidism patients, the T-cell repertoires found in thyroid tissue were compared with those found in blood. To explore V-J signatures that distinguish ophthalmopathy from hyperthyroidism, a discovery set of 95 to 100 patients was enrolled, made up of roughly 41 with ophthalmopathy and under 65 with stable hyperthyroidism. The 100 discovery patients were randomly split 7:3 into training and test sets. In total, 135 blood samples were TCR-sequenced: 40 to 45 ophthalmopathy, under 85 hyperthyroidism and about 17 hyperthyroidism-to-ophthalmopathy patients. Following sampling, methimazole starting at 30 mg daily was administered to hyperthyroidism patients, and high-dose intravenous methylprednisolone was administered to ophthalmopathy patients. Findings and caveats that apply to the study as a whole: No statistical method was used to predetermine the sample size, and group allocation was not hidden from the investigators. Ophthalmopathy was separated from stable hyperthyroidism by the 13-signature model with just under 90% sensitivity and 81.08% specificity in cross-validation and with 80%/75% in the test set. Among expanded thyroid clonotypes with frequency above 0.001, most also showed up in blood, which suggests that blood repertoires may reflect the thyroid immune response. In validation, the model predicted ophthalmopathy progression with roughly 68% sensitivity and approximately 75% specificity; fewer than 15 predicted patients were CT-confirmed with GO in a median of about 6.2 months.

For repertoire sequencing, the TCR beta CDR3 regions were amplified from RNA transcripts. The first round of RT-PCR was done with HTBI primers and the Qiagen OneStep RT-PCR kit, and was followed by a second round of multiplex PCR, then size selection and purification. Sequencing of the libraries was carried out on an Illumina HiSeq2000 in paired-end mode with 100 bp reads. The published analysis was carried out like this. Reads were processed with SOAPnuke, discarding reads with adapters, uncalled bases, mean Phred below 15, or no exact constant-primer or identifier match. COPE v1.2.5 was used to merge the high-quality paired reads. Each unique nucleotide sequence was defined as a clonotype, and clonotypes were aligned to IMGT TRB V, D and J references with MiTCR v1.1. The analysis was limited to V-J combinations with a frequency above 0.0001, which together covered 99% to 99.2% of the repertoires. For each V-J combination, a TCR clonal expansion and chaos score was defined as the ratio of F50 clonal expansion to chaos observed in the TCRdist matrix. Welch's t-statistics and random forest were used to narrow the features down to around 12 V-J combinations, which were then fed into a naive Bayes classifier. The similarity between thyroid and blood repertoires was quantified using the Morisita-Horn index. TCRdb took the public reads, trimmed them with fastp at Q25, ran MiXCR for clone calling and kept in-frame beta chains. Entries are consolidated by CDR3 protein sequence, retaining the most common genes and DNA. The V and J calls follow TCRdb's processing rather than the paper's. Counted in this sample were hundreds of thousands of distinct CDR3 sequences; approximately 22% of them appeared once. The ten top clones hold around 7% of the sample.

Stable hyperthyroidism was defined as no progression to ophthalmopathy within 18 months of follow-up. Hyperthyroidism patients were newly diagnosed, with disease duration under 2 months, and aged 18 to 65 years. Anyone with other autoimmune diseases, uncontrolled infections, pregnancy or lactation was excluded from the study. Clinical symptoms, serum thyroxine, TRAb, thyroid ultrasound and orbital computed tomography formed the basis of the diagnosis. PBMCs were isolated from 7.5 to 10 ml of fresh peripheral blood by Ficoll-Paque density gradient centrifugation. Total RNA was extracted with Trizol reagent and quality-checked on an Agilent 2100 Bioanalyzer. In this sample, this clonotype turned up many times. Its antigen is still unknown. Base qualities are missing; no much larger clone stands one base away. Including the terminal cysteine and phenylalanine, the CDR3 comprises 14 residues. Of the read, only the CDR3 DNA is kept; its 42 bases are in frame from base 1. Via the germline V gene, CDR1 is SGHTA and CDR2 FQGTGA. V loses 3 bases at its end and J loses 1 base; junction bases beyond the gene matches: 1.

Input material: peripheral blood. This receptor chain uses TRBV7-3 and TRBJ1-1; TRBD1 lines up with 8 middle nucleotides. The TCR was taken from a woman between 18 and 30 years old with stable Graves' hyperthyroidism. Some clones in this sample may be carry-over from other donors' samples. Donor details come from another sample of the same person, matched by shared clones. The nucleotide sequence is given as TGTGCCAGCAGCTTCGACAGGGGGAACACTGAAGCTTTCTTT. Its protein reads: CASSFDRGNTEAFF. Outside the CDR3, residues come from the reference TRBV7-3 and TRBJ1-1 proteins, so the full variable domain is: GAGVSQTPSNKVTEKGKYVELRCDPISGHTALYWYRQSLGQGPEFLIYFQGTGAADDSGLPNDRFFAVRPEGSVSTLKIQRTERGDSAVYLCASSFDRGNTEAFFGQGTRLTVV.